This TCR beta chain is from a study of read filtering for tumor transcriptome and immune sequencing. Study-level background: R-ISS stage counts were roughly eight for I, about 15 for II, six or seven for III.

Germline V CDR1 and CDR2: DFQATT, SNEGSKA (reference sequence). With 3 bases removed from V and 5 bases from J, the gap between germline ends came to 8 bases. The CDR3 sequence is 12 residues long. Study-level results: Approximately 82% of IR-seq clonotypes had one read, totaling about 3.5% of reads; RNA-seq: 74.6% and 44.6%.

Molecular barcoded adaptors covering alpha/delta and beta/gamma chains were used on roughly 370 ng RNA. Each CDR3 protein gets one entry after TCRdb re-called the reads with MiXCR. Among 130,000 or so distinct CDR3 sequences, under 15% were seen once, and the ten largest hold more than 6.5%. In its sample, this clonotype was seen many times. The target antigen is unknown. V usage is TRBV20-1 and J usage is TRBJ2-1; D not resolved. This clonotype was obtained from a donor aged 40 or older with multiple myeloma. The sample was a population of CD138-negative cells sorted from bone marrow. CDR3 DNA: TGCAGTGCTAGTGCAGTCCACAATGAGCAGTTCTTC. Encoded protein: CSASAVHNEQFF.